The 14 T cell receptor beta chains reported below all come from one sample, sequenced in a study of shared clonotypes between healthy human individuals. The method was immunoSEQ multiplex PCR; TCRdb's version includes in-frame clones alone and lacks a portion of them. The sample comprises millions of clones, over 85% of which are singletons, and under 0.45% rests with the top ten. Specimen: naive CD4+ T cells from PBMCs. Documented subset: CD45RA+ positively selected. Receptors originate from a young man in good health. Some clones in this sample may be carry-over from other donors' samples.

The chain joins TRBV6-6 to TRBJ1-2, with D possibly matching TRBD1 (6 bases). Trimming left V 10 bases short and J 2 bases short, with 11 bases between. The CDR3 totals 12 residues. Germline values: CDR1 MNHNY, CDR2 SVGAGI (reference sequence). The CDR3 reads CATFQGNYGYTF. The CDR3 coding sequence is TGTGCCACTTTTCAGGGGAACTATGGCTACACCTTC.

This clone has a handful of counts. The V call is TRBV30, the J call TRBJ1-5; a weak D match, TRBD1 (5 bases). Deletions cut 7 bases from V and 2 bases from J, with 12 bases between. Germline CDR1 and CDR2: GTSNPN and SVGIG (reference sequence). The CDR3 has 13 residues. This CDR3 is CASAGQGNQPQHF. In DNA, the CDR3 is TGTGCCTCTGCGGGGCAGGGCAATCAGCCCCAGCATTTT.

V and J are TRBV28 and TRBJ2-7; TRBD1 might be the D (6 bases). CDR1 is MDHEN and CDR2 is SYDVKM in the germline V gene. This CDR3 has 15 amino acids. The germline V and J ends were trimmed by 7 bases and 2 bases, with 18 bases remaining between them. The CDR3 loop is CASIEGGGSPYEQYF. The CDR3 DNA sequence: TGTGCCAGCATTGAAGGTGGGGGCTCTCCCTACGAGCAGTACTTC.

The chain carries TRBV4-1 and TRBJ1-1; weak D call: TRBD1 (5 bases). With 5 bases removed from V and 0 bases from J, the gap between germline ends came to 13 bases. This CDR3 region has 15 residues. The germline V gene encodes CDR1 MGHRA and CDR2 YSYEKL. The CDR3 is CASSRQGQMNTEAFF. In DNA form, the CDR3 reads TGCGCCAGCAGCAGACAAGGACAAATGAACACTGAAGCTTTCTTT.

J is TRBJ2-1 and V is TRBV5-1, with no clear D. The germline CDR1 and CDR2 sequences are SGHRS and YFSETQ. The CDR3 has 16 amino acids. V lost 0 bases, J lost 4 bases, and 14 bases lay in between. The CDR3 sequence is CASSLVGVLAYNEQFF. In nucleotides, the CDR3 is TGCGCCAGCAGCTTGGTTGGCGTACTGGCTTACAATGAGCAGTTCTTC.

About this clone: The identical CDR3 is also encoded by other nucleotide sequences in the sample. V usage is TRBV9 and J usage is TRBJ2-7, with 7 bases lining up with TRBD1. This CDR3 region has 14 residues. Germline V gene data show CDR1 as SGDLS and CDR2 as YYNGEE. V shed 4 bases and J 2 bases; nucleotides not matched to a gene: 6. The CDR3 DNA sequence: TGTGCCAGCAGCCCCCGACAGGGTGCCTACGAGCAGTACTTC. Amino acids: CASSPRQGAYEQYF.

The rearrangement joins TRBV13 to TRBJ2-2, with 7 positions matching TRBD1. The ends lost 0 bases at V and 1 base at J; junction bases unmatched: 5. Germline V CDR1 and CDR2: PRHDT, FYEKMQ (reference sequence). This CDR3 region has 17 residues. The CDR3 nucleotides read TGTGCCAGCAGCTTAGGCACAGGGGATCTGAACACCGGGGAGCTGTTTTTT. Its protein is CASSLGTGDLNTGELFF.

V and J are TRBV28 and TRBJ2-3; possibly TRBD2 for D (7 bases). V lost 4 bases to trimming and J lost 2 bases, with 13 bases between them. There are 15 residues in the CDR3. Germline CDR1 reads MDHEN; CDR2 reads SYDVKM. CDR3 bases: TGTGCCAGCAGTTCCGCGGGGGCGACCACAGATACGCAGTATTTT. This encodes CASSSAGATTDTQYF.

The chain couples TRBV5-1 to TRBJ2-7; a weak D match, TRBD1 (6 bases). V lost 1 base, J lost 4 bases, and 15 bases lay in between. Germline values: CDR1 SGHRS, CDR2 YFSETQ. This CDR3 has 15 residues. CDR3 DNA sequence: TGCGCCAGCAGCTTGTCAACAGGGCCGGGTTACGAGCAGTACTTC. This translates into CASSLSTGPGYEQYF. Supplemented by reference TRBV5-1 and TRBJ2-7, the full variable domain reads KAGVTQTPRYLIKTRGQQVTLSCSPISGHRSVSWYQQTPGQGLQFLFEYFSETQRNKGNFPGRFSGRQFSNSRSEMNVSTLELGDSALYLCASSLSTGPGYEQYFGPGTRLTVT.

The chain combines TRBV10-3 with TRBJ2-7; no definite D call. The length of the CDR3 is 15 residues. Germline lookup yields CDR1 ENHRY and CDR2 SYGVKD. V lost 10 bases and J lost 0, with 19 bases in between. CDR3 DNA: TGTGCCACCCTCCGAGACTCCCAGAGCTCCTACGAGCAGTACTTC. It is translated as CATLRDSQSSYEQYF.

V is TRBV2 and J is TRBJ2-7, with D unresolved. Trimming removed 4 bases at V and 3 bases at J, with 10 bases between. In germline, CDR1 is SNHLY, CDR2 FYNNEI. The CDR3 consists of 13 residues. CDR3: CASSGEGFYEQYF. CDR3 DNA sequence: TGTGCCAGCAGTGGGGAAGGGTTCTACGAGCAGTACTTC. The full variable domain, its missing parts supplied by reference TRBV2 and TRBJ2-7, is EPEVTQTPSHQVTQMGQEVILRCVPISNHLYFYWYRQILGQKVEFLVSFYNNEISEKSEIFDDQFSVERPDGSNFTLKIRSTKLEDSAMYFCASSGEGFYEQYFGPGTRLTVT.

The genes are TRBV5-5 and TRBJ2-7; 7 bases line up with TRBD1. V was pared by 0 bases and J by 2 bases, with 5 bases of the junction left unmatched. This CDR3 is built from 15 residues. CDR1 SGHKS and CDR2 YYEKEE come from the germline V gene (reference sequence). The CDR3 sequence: CASSLAGTATYEQYF. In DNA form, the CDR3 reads TGTGCCAGCAGCTTGGCCGGGACAGCCACCTACGAGCAGTACTTC.

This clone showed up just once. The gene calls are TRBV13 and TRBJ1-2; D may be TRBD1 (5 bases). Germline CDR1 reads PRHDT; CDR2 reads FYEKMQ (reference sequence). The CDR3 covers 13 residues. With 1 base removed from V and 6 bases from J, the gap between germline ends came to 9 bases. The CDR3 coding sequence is TGTGCCAGCAGCTTAGAAGTGGGGGATGGCTACACCTTC. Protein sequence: CASSLEVGDGYTF.

CDR3 amino acids: CACKGRRGQHSGNTIYF. The CDR3 DNA sequence: TGTGCCTGCAAAGGGAGGCGGGGGCAACACTCTGGAAACACCATATATTTT. This chain joins TRBV30 and TRBJ1-3; the D gene is possibly TRBD1 (6 bases). Trimming took off 6 bases at V and 0 bases at J, with 21 bases between the two ends. Germline V CDR1 and CDR2: GTSNPN, SVGIG (reference sequence). The CDR3 runs to 17 residues.